This T cell receptor (beta chain) was sequenced in a study of shared clonotypes between healthy human individuals (dated by TCRdb to 2019 to 2021). Regarding the research as a whole: A couple of women and a few men aged 18 to 49 years were included in the cohort. For each donor, CD4 naive and CD4 memory were each given three plates, CD8 naive was given two plates, and CD8 memory was given one plate. To estimate repertoire size and how much clonotypes are shared between individuals, the study performed deep sequencing of blood TCR repertoires from a handful of healthy adults. Libraries were prepared and TCR repertoires were sequenced by different laboratories using diverse techniques, in order to increase sequencing depth and limit assay-specific biases. Each donor's leukapheresis produced roughly between roughly 0.94 and 9.5 billion PBMCs. Overall study outcomes, separate from this receptor: Because the study included a small number of donors, the genetic and exposure-history diversity represented was limited. When a few donors were compared, the shared fraction of clonotypes was around 5% for naive CD4, approximately 3.5% for naive CD8, roughly 2.5% for memory CD4, and roughly 0.4% for memory CD8. Compared with non-shared clonotypes, the clonotypes found in all four sorted-subset donors had higher generation probabilities. Sampling was restricted to blood, and TCR repertoires in tissue are likely to differ from TCR repertoires in blood. Incomplete sequencing was indicated by rarefaction of sorted-subset datasets, despite the large sequencing depth. Larger estimated clonotype richness was generally found for naive subsets than for memory subsets. Based on pairwise subsampling, the degree of clonotype sharing among donors was expected to be affected by sequencing depth.

Based on the germline V gene (reference sequence), the CDR1 and CDR2 sequences are MNHEY and SMNVEV. The CDR3 has 15 amino acids, counting the end cysteine and phenylalanine. Left in the record is the CDR3 DNA by itself, 45 bases read in frame from the first base. Germline trimming amounts to 3 bases on V and 2 bases on J, with 6 as the count of junction bases outside the gene matches. CD8 naive samples were obtained by positive selection for CCR7 among CD45RO-negative cells, yielding a CD45RA+CCR7+ population from which TemRA cells were excluded. The donors were healthy, HIV-negative adults with no recently reported acute infections or vaccinations. Every donor was a Caucasian adult living in Nashville, Tennessee, USA. Blood was collected by leukapheresis, and PBMCs were isolated by Ficoll-Histopaque density gradient centrifugation and then cryopreserved in liquid nitrogen vapor phase. Analytical flow cytometry was used to check the purity and quantity of each magnetically sorted T cell population. From each sorted fraction, genomic DNA was isolated and quantified by UV absorbance on a Nanodrop 2000c.

Note on this clone: Its antigen target is currently unknown. No quality values exist for individual bases; no much larger clone is one base distant.

Using the deep immunoSEQ assay, TCR CDR3 regions were amplified from genomic DNA by multiplex PCR. Extracted genomic DNA from each cell subset was spread evenly across all wells of several immunoSEQ 96-well plates, with each plate serving as a replicate. For sorted subsets, roughly 200 ng of genomic DNA, equivalent to some 30,000 T cell genomes, went into each replicate PCR. Purified libraries were quantified with a Qubit 3.0 fluorometer, sized on a Bioanalyzer 2100, and re-quantified with the KAPA Library Quantification kit. Every immunoSEQ 96-well plate was sequenced on a separate single-read 150-cycle Illumina NextSeq 550 flow cell. As for the original processing: Because the immunoSEQ output held only junctional sequences and lacked quality scores, the filtering could not match the filtering applied to full-length reads. Sequences were annotated with PyIR, a Python wrapper for IgBLAST v1.9, using IMGT germline references to assign V/J genes and CDR3. Reads were filtered out if the reads had weak V/J assignments (E-value above 1e-6), no CDR3, stop codons, out-of-frame junctions, or ambiguous translated residues. V3J clonotypes were defined as sequences sharing the same inferred V gene, J gene, and CDR3 amino acid sequence. Percentage overlap between repertoires was computed as shared unique clonotypes divided by the size of the smaller repertoire. RTK rarefaction, the Chao1 estimator, and Recon v2.1 estimates of unobserved clonotypes were used to assess repertoire richness. Generation probabilities for all TCRbeta clonotypes obtained by the gDNA method from a handful of donors were computed using OLGA. TCRdb carries this immuneACCESS record with in-frame sequences only. Its versions omit some clonotypes, under half of them owing to an unresolved V gene in the studies checked, with the rest unexplained. For V, J and clone size, that table is used; D and trimming come from the DNA. The sample has some 2 million clones on record, over 85% of them singletons. The ten biggest clones cover roughly 1.1% of the sample.

In this chain, TRBV27 is recombined with TRBJ1-2, with 7 bases in between that match TRBD1. The TCR sequence derives from a man aged 18 to 30 in good health. The sample was naive CD8+ T cells sorted from blood. The cell subset or site label corresponds to: CD45RA+CCR7+. Here is the DNA: TGTGCCAGCAGTTTTCCGGGACAGCCGAACTATGGCTACACCTTC. It specifies CASSFPGQPNYGYTF.